Below, one T cell receptor beta chain is given with its context. What it binds is not known. The data derive from a study of Ad26.COV2.S vaccination and SARS-CoV-2 variants. Background on the study: Donor got 5x10^10 or 1x10^11 viral particles of Ad26.COV2.S. Study observations and caveats: Total T cell responses, in the TCR breadth and depth analyses, may have been underestimated. Reports say spike-specific CD8+ and CD4+ T cell responses covered substantial breadth after vaccination.

Germline-derived CDR1 and CDR2 are MNHEY and SVGAGI. V trimming: 5 bases; J trimming: 5 bases; junction bases outside the gene matches: 3. This CDR3 has 14 amino acids. Treatment here: around 19 received Ad26.COV2.S at low or high dose, single or two shots; five or six received placebo; per-sample allocation not given. Samples came from day 63 after the first vaccine or placebo injection. Only in-frame clones appear in the TCRdb table, and some are missing; sequencing was by immunoSEQ multiplex PCR. The sample consists of 300,000 to 500,000 clones, roughly nine tenths of them appearing once. This sequence joins TRBV6-5 and TRBJ1-6; TRBD1 matches at 7 bases. This clonotype originated in a person aged 18-65 years who received the Ad26.COV2.S COVID-19 vaccine or a placebo. The sample consisted of peripheral blood, taken in a trial of Ad26.COV2.S vaccine versus placebo. For the CDR3, the DNA is TGTGCCAGCAGTCAACAGGGGAATAATTCACCCCTCCACTTT. It yields the protein CASSQQGNNSPLHF.